Sequencing of this T cell receptor (beta chain) was carried out in a study of CD8 T cells in ankylosing spondylitis. Whole-study results and caveats: Made up of fewer than 10 highly homologous variants, a TCR beta motif appeared characteristic of ankylosing spondylitis blood. From matched ankylosing spondylitis synovial fluid, disease-linked clones were reportedly recovered at significantly enriched levels. Disease-linked clones displayed a CD8+ phenotype and appeared relatively rarely in peripheral blood.

One entry per CDR3 protein, called by TCRdb with MiXCR from the 5' RACE reads. The table has 500,000 to 650,000 distinct CDR3 sequences, approximately 5% seen once. Germline lookup yields CDR1 SSHAT and CDR2 FNYEAQ (reference sequence). This CDR3 has 12 amino acids. This clonotype occurred once. Its antigen is unknown. Germline and junction disagree at one end, which may indicate a read error. Material for sequencing was blood, either unsorted or a sorted T cell fraction (not recorded which). V gene TRBV7-7 combines with J gene TRBJ2-1; D remains unclear. The source is a male donor with ankylosing spondylitis. The CDR3 is CASSLEGREQFF. The CDR3 DNA follows: TGTGCTAGCAGCTTAGAAGGTCGTGAGCAGTTCTTC.